This T cell receptor (beta chain) emerged from a study of Ad26.COV2.S vaccination and SARS-CoV-2 variants. Study-level background: In the COV1001 trial, the donor was in the Ad26.COV2.S arm. Ad26.COV2.S given intramuscularly, once or twice 56 days apart. Study-wide points: Measurements of TCR breadth and depth may have given underestimates of the total T cell responses.

Germline-derived CDR1 and CDR2 are LNHDA and SQIVND (reference sequence). V shed 4 bases and J shed 2 bases, with 19 bases lying between them. This CDR3 is built from 17 residues. TCRdb's copy holds only in-frame clones and misses some; the assay was immunoSEQ multiplex PCR. The sample holds a few hundred thousand clones; around 90% are singletons and the top ten take 10% to 15%. Treatment defined: some 19 received Ad26.COV2.S at low or high dose, single or two shots; roughly five received placebo; per-sample allocation not given. The study sampled participants on day 63 after the first vaccine or placebo injection. This Boston cohort included adults aged 18-55 years. Concerning this clone: Its target is not known.

The rearrangement links TRBV19 to TRBJ2-3; a possible D gene is TRBD2 (6 bases). The source was peripheral blood, collected in a trial of Ad26.COV2.S vaccine versus placebo. This receptor was identified in a person between 18 and 60 years old who received the Ad26.COV2.S COVID-19 vaccine or a placebo. In nucleotides, the CDR3 is TGTGCCAGTAGTACAAGGGACTCCATAAGCGTCACAGATACGCAGTATTTT. This gives the protein CASSTRDSISVTDTQYF.